One and the same sample provided the 20 T cell receptor beta chains below, sequenced in a study of blood T cells in healthy people across ages. A second about 6 to 11 cycle PCR used barcoded and J-beta primers. TCRdb redid the calling of the 5' RACE reads with MiXCR, one entry per CDR3 protein. The sample includes 800,000 or so distinct CDR3 sequences, 62% of them seen just once. The sample consisted of blood. The receptor set was obtained from a man aged 30-40 years in good health.

The V gene is TRBV20-1, the J gene TRBJ2-7; weak D call: TRBD1 (5 bases). Germline-derived CDR1 and CDR2 are DFQATT and SNEGSKA (reference sequence). The CDR3 has 15 residues. The V end lost 6 bases, the J end lost 3 bases, and 21 bases lay between the germline ends. The chain's CDR3 is CSAPVVGRANYEQYF. The CDR3 region has the DNA TGCAGTGCCCCCGTCGTCGGCAGGGCGAACTACGAGCAGTACTTC.

The chain links TRBV7-2 to TRBJ2-5; D may be TRBD1 or TRBD2 (5 bases each). In germline, CDR1 is SGHTA, CDR2 FQGNSA. The ends were cut back, 1 base at V and 4 bases at J, with 10 bases in the middle. The CDR3 sequence is 14 residues long. The CDR3 DNA reads as TGTGCCAGCAGCTTAGTTGGGGGTGGAGAGACCCAGTACTTC. As protein: CASSLVGGGETQYF.

This clonotype was seen just once. The chain couples TRBV28 to TRBJ1-2; D uncertain. V lost 2 bases to trimming and J lost 1 base, with 8 bases between them. This CDR3 is 14 amino acids long. In germline, CDR1 is MDHEN, CDR2 SYDVKM. The CDR3 nucleotides are TGTGCCAGCAGTTTAGATCTGGATAACTATGGCTACACCTTC. It codes for CASSLDLDNYGYTF.

V and J are TRBV2 and TRBJ1-2; 9 nucleotides line up with TRBD1. The CDR3 loop spans 18 amino acids. CDR1 SNHLY and CDR2 FYNNEI come from the germline V gene. The V and J ends lost 2 bases and 3 bases, in that order; junction bases with no gene match: 13. The CDR3 region is CASSERVGQGHFDYGYTF. For the CDR3, the DNA is TGTGCCAGCAGTGAAAGGGTGGGACAGGGACACTTCGACTATGGCTACACCTTC.

The chain recombines TRBV20-1 with TRBJ2-7; D ambiguous. The V end was cut by 5 bases, the J end by 2 bases, with 10 bases between. The CDR3 length is 12 residues. The germline V gene encodes CDR1 DFQATT and CDR2 SNEGSKA (reference sequence). The CDR3 region is CSASQRPYEQYF. DNA of the CDR3: TGCAGTGCTTCACAGAGACCCTACGAGCAGTACTTC.

The V call is TRBV2, the J call TRBJ2-3; 11 bases fit TRBD2. This CDR3 comprises 15 residues. The junction had 4 bases not matched to a gene; V was cut back by 6 bases and J by 2 bases. Germline CDR1 SNHLY, CDR2 FYNNEI. This CDR3 reads CASRPTSGVTDTQYF. The CDR3 coding sequence is TGTGCCAGCAGGCCGACTAGCGGGGTCACAGATACGCAGTATTTT.

The CDR3 here is CATSRDLLDNSPLHF. For the CDR3, the DNA is TGTGCCACCAGCAGGGACTTGTTGGATAATTCACCCCTCCACTTT. This sequence joins TRBV15 and TRBJ1-6; D remains ambiguous. The CDR3 extends over 15 amino acids. Trimming removed 3 bases at V and 5 bases at J, with 11 bases between. Germline V gives CDR1 LNHNV, CDR2 YYDKDF (reference sequence).

V usage is TRBV6-2 or TRBV6-3 and J usage is TRBJ1-2, with D possibly TRBD1 on 5 matching bases. This CDR3 comprises 13 residues. The V end lost 5 bases, the J end lost 4 bases, and 11 bases lay between the germline ends. From germline, CDR1 is MNHEY and CDR2 SVGEGT. The DNA of the CDR3 is TGTGCCAGCAGTGGAGGGACGGCCTATGGCTACACCTTC. The encoded protein is CASSGGTAYGYTF.

The chain combines TRBV11-2 with TRBJ2-5; 10 bases are a match to TRBD2. V shed 5 bases and J 2 bases; nucleotides not matched to a gene: 5. Germline CDR1 and CDR2: SGHAT and FQNNGV. The CDR3 length is 15 residues. The CDR3 DNA sequence: TGTGCCAGCAGCCCCTCTAGCGGGAGTCAAGAGACCCAGTACTTC. Amino acids: CASSPSSGSQETQYF.

Only one count was recorded for this clonotype. V gene TRBV20-1 combines with J gene TRBJ1-6, with a weak D call TRBD1 (6 bases). This CDR3 is built from 15 residues. V lost 0 bases, J lost 7 bases, and 13 bases lay in between. Germline CDR1 reads DFQATT; CDR2 reads SNEGSKA (reference sequence). DNA for the CDR3: TGCAGTGCTAGAGATCCGACACAGGGCAATTCACCCCTCCACTTT. It is translated as CSARDPTQGNSPLHF.

This chain links TRBV9 with TRBJ1-1; D may be TRBD1 (5 bases). CDR3 length equals 15 residues. V lost 0 bases and J lost 7, with 16 bases in between. The germline gives CDR1 SGDLS, CDR2 YYNGEE. The CDR3 region has the DNA TGTGCCAGCAGCGTAGACCCAGGGCCCACCTATGAAGCTTTCTTT. Residues: CASSVDPGPTYEAFF.

The rearrangement links TRBV12-3 or TRBV12-4 to TRBJ1-2, with D possibly TRBD1 on 5 matching bases. The V end was cut by 1 base, the J end by 5 bases, with 11 bases between. The CDR3 loop spans 14 amino acids. The CDR3 loop is CASSLDGTQYGYTF. DNA of the CDR3: TGTGCCAGCAGTTTAGACGGGACGCAATATGGCTACACCTTC.

This clonotype turned up a few times. Germline and junction disagree at one end, which may indicate a read error. The genes are TRBV4-3 and TRBJ2-1; 9 nucleotides line up with TRBD2. CDR1 LGHNA and CDR2 YSLEER come from the germline V gene. The CDR3 has 15 amino acids. CDR3 in DNA: TGTGCCAGCAGCCAAGGCGGGGGGGCCTACAATGAGCAGTTCTTC. It encodes CASSQGGGAYNEQFF.

The V gene is TRBV7-3, the J gene TRBJ2-1; 8 bases are shared with TRBD2. Germline-derived CDR1 and CDR2 are SGHTA and FQGTGA. V lost 2 bases, J lost 8 bases, and 8 bases stayed unmatched. The CDR3 extends over 15 amino acids. Written as DNA, the CDR3 is TGTGCCAGCAGCTTATTACCGGGACTAGTCGATGAGCAGTTCTTC. This gives the protein CASSLLPGLVDEQFF.

The CDR3 here is CASSDQRGNEQFF. In DNA, the CDR3 is TGTGCCAGTAGTGACCAGCGGGGGAATGAGCAGTTCTTC. The rearrangement joins TRBV19 to TRBJ2-1; 8 bases align to TRBD2. V shed 5 bases and J 7 bases; nucleotides not matched to a gene: 4. There are 13 residues in the CDR3. The germline CDR1 and CDR2 sequences are LNHDA and SQIVND (reference sequence).

The chain joins TRBV20-1 to TRBJ2-4; D remains ambiguous. The germline V gene encodes CDR1 DFQATT and CDR2 SNEGSKA (reference sequence). With 3 bases removed from V and 13 bases from J, the gap between germline ends came to 13 bases. The length of the CDR3 is 11 residues. CDR3 sequence reads: CSARLGLEQYF. Written as DNA, the CDR3 is TGCAGTGCTAGGTTAGGGCTTGAGCAGTACTTC.

This chain uses TRBV4-3 with TRBJ1-4; the D is unclear. The ends were cut back, 3 bases at V and 0 bases at J, with 11 bases in the middle. Germline assignment: CDR1 LGHNA and CDR2 YSLEER. The CDR3 totals 16 residues. The chain's CDR3 is CASSHAPGATNEKLFF. CDR3 DNA: TGCGCCAGCAGCCACGCCCCGGGTGCAACTAATGAAAAACTGTTTTTT.

The V and J genes are TRBV6-5 and TRBJ2-1; D might be TRBD1 or TRBD2, each matching 5 bases. The CDR3 sequence is 15 residues long. V was cut by 6 bases and J by 8 bases, with 20 bases left in between. Germline V gene data show CDR1 as MNHEY and CDR2 as SVGAGI. In DNA form, the CDR3 reads TGTGCCAGCAGACCGACGAGGGGAAGAGCCCATGAGCAGTTCTTC. This encodes CASRPTRGRAHEQFF.

V is TRBV20-1 and J is TRBJ2-7; unclear D gene. Trimming took 3 bases from V and 2 from J, leaving 14 bases between them. Germline loops: CDR1 DFQATT, CDR2 SNEGSKA (reference sequence). This CDR3 contains 14 residues. The CDR3 region is CSARSFGQTYEQYF. CDR3 DNA sequence: TGCAGTGCTAGGTCGTTCGGGCAAACCTACGAGCAGTACTTC.

The rearrangement links TRBV9 to TRBJ1-1; D not resolved. V lost 7 bases to trimming and J lost 5 bases, with 18 bases between them. From germline, CDR1 is SGDLS and CDR2 YYNGEE. The CDR3 is 14 residues long. The CDR3 is CASEEVRDGTEAFF. The CDR3 DNA sequence: TGTGCCAGCGAGGAAGTGAGGGATGGGACTGAAGCTTTCTTT.